This TCR beta chain was retrieved from a study of PD-L1 blockade in urothelial cancer. The wider study: The analyses of blood took place 3 weeks (second dose) and 6 weeks after treatment start. Researchers found blood samples held a median of roughly 140,000 T cells.

All patients handed over anywhere from 1 to 8 samples, pretreatment and on-treatment. Trimming took 4 bases from V and 5 from J; bases not matched to a gene: 3. Germline V CDR1 and CDR2: SGHRS, YFSETQ. The CDR3 extends over 13 amino acids. Spiking each PCR with synthetic TCR analog templates was performed. Using immunoSEQ multiplex PCR, the repertoire was profiled, and TCRdb retains in-frame clones only, with some absent. The sample contains about 100,000 clones, roughly nine tenths of which appear only once. The J gene is TRBJ1-2, the V gene TRBV5-1; 9 bases map to TRBD1. Sample: PBMCs, taken around atezolizumab (anti-PD-L1) treatment. This clonotype was sampled from a woman aged 80 or older with urothelial cancer. This CDR3 reads CASSNGQGYGYTF. CDR3 sequence (DNA): TGCGCCAGCAGCAACGGACAGGGGTATGGCTACACCTTC.